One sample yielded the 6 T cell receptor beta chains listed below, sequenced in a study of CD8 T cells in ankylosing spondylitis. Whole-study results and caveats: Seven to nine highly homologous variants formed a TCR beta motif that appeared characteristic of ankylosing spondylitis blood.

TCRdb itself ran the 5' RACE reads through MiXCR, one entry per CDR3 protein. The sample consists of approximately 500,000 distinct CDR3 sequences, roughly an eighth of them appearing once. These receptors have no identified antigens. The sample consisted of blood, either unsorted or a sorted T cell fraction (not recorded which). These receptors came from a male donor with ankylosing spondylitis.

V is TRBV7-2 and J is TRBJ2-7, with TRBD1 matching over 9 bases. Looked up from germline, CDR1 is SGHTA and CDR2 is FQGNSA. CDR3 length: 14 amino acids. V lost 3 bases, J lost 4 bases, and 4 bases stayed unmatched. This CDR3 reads CASSFTGQGYEQYF. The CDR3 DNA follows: TGTGCCAGCAGCTTTACGGGACAGGGATACGAGCAGTACTTC.

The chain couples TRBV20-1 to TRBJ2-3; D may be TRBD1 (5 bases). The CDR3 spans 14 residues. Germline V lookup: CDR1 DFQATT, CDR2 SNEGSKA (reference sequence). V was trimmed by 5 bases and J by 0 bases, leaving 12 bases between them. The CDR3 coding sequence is TGCAGTGCTTTCCGGACAACTAGCACAGATACGCAGTATTTT. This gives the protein CSAFRTTSTDTQYF.

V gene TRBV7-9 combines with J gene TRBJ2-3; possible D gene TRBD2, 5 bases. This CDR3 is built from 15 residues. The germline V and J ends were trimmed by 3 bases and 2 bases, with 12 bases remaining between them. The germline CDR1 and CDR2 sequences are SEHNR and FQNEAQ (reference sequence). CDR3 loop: CASSFQAAYTDTQYF. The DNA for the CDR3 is TGTGCCAGCAGCTTCCAAGCGGCATACACAGATACGCAGTATTTT.

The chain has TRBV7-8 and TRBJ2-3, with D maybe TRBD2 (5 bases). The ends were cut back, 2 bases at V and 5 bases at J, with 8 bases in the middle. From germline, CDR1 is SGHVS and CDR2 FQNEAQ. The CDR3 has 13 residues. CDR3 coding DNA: TGTGCCAGCAGCTTATATGAGGGAGATACGCAGTATTTT. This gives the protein CASSLYEGDTQYF.

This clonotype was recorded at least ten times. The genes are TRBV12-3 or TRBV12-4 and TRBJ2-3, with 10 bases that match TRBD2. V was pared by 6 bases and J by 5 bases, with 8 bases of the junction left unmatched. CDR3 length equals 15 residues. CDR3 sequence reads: CASSPGTSARDTQYF. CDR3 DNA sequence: TGTGCCAGCAGCCCGGGGACTAGCGCAAGAGATACGCAGTATTTT.

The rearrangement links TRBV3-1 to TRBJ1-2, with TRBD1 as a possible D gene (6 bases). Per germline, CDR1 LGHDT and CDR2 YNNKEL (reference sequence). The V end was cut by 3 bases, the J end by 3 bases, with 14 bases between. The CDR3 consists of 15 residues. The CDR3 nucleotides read TGTGCCAGCAGCCAGGGCAGGGGACCGGACTATGGCTACACCTTC. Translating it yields CASSQGRGPDYGYTF.